Following are 27 T cell receptor beta chains from one sample sequenced in a study of T cells in Graves' hyperthyroidism and ophthalmopathy. The CDR3 regions of TCR beta were amplified from RNA transcripts. The TCR CDR3 was amplified in a first-round RT-PCR using the HTBI primer set. Each CDR3 protein is one row after TCRdb ran MiXCR on the multiplex PCR reads. Of about 520,000 distinct CDR3 sequences detected, approximately 25% appear once; the ten largest clones hold approximately 10%. The material sequenced was blood. The receptors here all came from a young woman with Graves' ophthalmopathy.

Only a few counts were recorded for this clonotype. The chain employs TRBV5-1 and TRBJ1-2; maybe TRBD1 (6 bases). The germline V gene has CDR1 SGHRS and CDR2 YFSETQ. The CDR3 contains 15 residues. V shed 4 bases and J shed 4 bases, with 17 bases lying between them. The CDR3 sequence is CASSSYRGASYGYTF. CDR3 sequence (DNA): TGCGCCAGCAGCAGTTATCGGGGGGCGAGCTATGGCTACACCTTC.

The chain carries TRBV12-3 or TRBV12-4 and TRBJ1-5, with D tentatively TRBD1 (6 bases). The CDR3 covers 14 residues. V gave up 6 bases and J gave up 1 base, with 10 bases separating them. CDR3 loop: CASRPQGSNQPQHF. The DNA of the CDR3 is TGTGCCAGCAGACCACAGGGAAGCAATCAGCCCCAGCATTTT.

In its sample, this clonotype was seen many times. The CDR3 DNA follows: TGTGCCACCAGTGATCCTGACAGCTACGAGCAGTACTTC. It encodes CATSDPDSYEQYF. V is TRBV24-1 and J is TRBJ2-7; perhaps TRBD1 as D (5 bases). V was clipped by 3 bases and J by 3 bases, with 8 bases between them. This CDR3 spans 13 amino acids. Germline-derived CDR1 and CDR2 are KGHDR and SFDVKD.

This clonotype was found a few times. V gene TRBV6-1 combines with J gene TRBJ2-2, with D perhaps given as TRBD1 or TRBD2 (5 bases each). Trimming stripped 7 bases from V and 4 bases from J, with 19 bases between. Per the germline V gene, CDR1 is MNHNS and CDR2 is SASEGT. The CDR3 extends over 16 amino acids. In DNA form, the CDR3 reads TGTGCCAGCACCGCCCGACCGGCCGGGGCCACCGGGGAGCTGTTTTTT. Amino acids: CASTARPAGATGELFF.

The chain links TRBV6-2 or TRBV6-3 to TRBJ2-7; unclear D gene. Germline V gives CDR1 MNHEY, CDR2 SVGEGT. The CDR3 length is 13 residues. Trimming stripped 7 bases from V and 5 bases from J, with 15 bases between. Here the CDR3 reads CASKDDRYDEQYF. As DNA, the CDR3 is TGTGCCAGCAAGGACGACCGTTACGACGAGCAGTACTTC.

This sequence joins TRBV6-2 or TRBV6-3 and TRBJ2-7; TRBD1 matches at 9 bases. Trimming removed 6 bases from V and 3 bases from J; junction bases left unmatched: 12. Germline CDR1 MNHEY, CDR2 SVGEGT. This CDR3 contains 16 residues. The CDR3 sequence: CASSPPPGTGFYEQYF. The CDR3 DNA reads as TGTGCCAGCAGCCCCCCTCCCGGGACAGGGTTCTACGAGCAGTACTTC.

Comments on this clonotype: With a much larger clone just one base away, this may be a read error. This rearrangement joins TRBV6-2 or TRBV6-3 to TRBJ2-2, with 8 nucleotides matching TRBD2. The CDR3 runs 19 residues. Germline lookup yields CDR1 MNHEY and CDR2 SVGEGT. V dropped 6 bases and J dropped 4; count of bases not matched to a gene: 19. The CDR3 DNA reads TGTGCCAGCAGCAAGGTGGGGACTAGGATTTTCGGGAGCACCGGGGAGCTGTTTTTT. Protein product: CASSKVGTRIFGSTGELFF.

This clonotype turned up a few times. The J gene is TRBJ1-2, the V gene TRBV28; 7 bases map to TRBD1. V gave up 2 bases and J gave up 7 bases; unmatched junction bases: 7. Germline CDR1 is MDHEN and CDR2 is SYDVKM. This CDR3 has 14 amino acids. In DNA, the CDR3 is TGTGCCAGCAGTTTAGGAGGGGGCGTAGGTGGCTACACCTTC. Translating gives CASSLGGGVGGYTF.

This clonotype showed up many times. This rearrangement joins TRBV6-1 to TRBJ1-1; possible D gene TRBD1, 5 bases. Germline V gene data show CDR1 as MNHNS and CDR2 as SASEGT. This CDR3 is 16 amino acids long. Trimming took off 6 bases at V and 3 bases at J, with 20 bases between the two ends. CDR3 in amino acids: CASRLLRTAGDTEAFF. As DNA, the CDR3 is TGTGCCAGCAGACTACTAAGGACGGCGGGGGACACTGAAGCTTTCTTT.

This clonotype has a count of ten or more. The CDR3 coding sequence is TGTGCCAGTACCCCGGGGGGCTACGAGCAGTACTTC. It specifies CASTPGGYEQYF. V usage is TRBV12-3 or TRBV12-4 and J usage is TRBJ2-7, with TRBD2 identical over 7 bases. This CDR3 region has 12 residues. V shed 9 bases, J shed 3 bases, and the junction held 5 bases outside the gene matches.

Many counts were recorded for this clonotype. The chain joins TRBV19 to TRBJ1-2; TRBD1 is a possible D gene (6 bases). CDR3 length: 13 residues. The V end was cut by 9 bases, the J end by 0 bases, with 11 bases between. The germline V gene has CDR1 LNHDA and CDR2 SQIVND (reference sequence). This CDR3 reads CASKDRANYGYTF. The CDR3 bases are TGTGCCAGCAAGGACAGAGCTAACTATGGCTACACCTTC.

The chain carries TRBV12-3 or TRBV12-4 and TRBJ2-7, with a possible D match to TRBD1 (6 bases). V lost 6 bases, J lost 0 bases, and 15 bases lay in between. The CDR3 covers 15 residues. CDR3 in amino acids: CASRIGPGDSYEQYF. For the CDR3, the DNA is TGTGCCAGCAGGATCGGTCCAGGGGACTCCTACGAGCAGTACTTC.

At least ten counts were recorded for this clonotype. The rearrangement joins TRBV6-2 or TRBV6-3 to TRBJ1-1; TRBD1 matches at 8 bases. V lost 0 bases to trimming and J lost 0 bases; unmatched junction nucleotides: 3. Germline values: CDR1 MNHEY, CDR2 SVGEGT. The CDR3 contains 16 residues. The CDR3 here is CASSYSRTGMNTEAFF. CDR3 nucleotides: TGTGCCAGCAGTTACTCCCGGACAGGGATGAACACTGAAGCTTTCTTT.

In regard to this clonotype: A much more abundant neighbour one base away suggests this may be a read error. In DNA, the CDR3 is TGTGCTAGTGGCCTCAGTCTAGCGGGGGCCCCTCTGTTGGAGCTGTGTTTT. As protein: CASGLSLAGAPLLELCF. The V call is TRBV12-5, the J call TRBJ2-2, with 10 nucleotides matching TRBD2. This CDR3 has 17 amino acids. CDR1 and CDR2 from the germline V gene are LGHNT and FRNRAP.

At least ten counts were recorded for this clonotype. The V call is TRBV6-2 or TRBV6-3, the J call TRBJ1-5, with a tentative D call TRBD1 (5 bases). Germline V gene sequence: CDR1 MNHEY, CDR2 SVGEGT. The V gene lost 3 bases and the J gene lost 4 bases, with 13 bases spanning the gap. The CDR3 is made up of 15 amino acids. The CDR3 DNA follows: TGTGCCAGCAGTTATCTAGGGGCGCTTAATCAGCCCCAGCATTTT. It translates to CASSYLGALNQPQHF.

There are many counts of this clonotype. This CDR3 reads CASSSDILVQHF. The CDR3 DNA follows: TGTGCCAGCAGTTCGGACATCCTAGTCCAGCATTTT. The gene calls are TRBV28 and TRBJ1-5; TRBD1 is a possible D gene (5 bases). The length of the CDR3 is 12 residues. Germline V CDR1 and CDR2: MDHEN, SYDVKM. V lost 4 bases and J lost 12, with 13 bases in between.

The V gene is TRBV27, the J gene TRBJ2-5; 8 positions agree with TRBD2. The CDR3 contains 17 residues. CDR1 MNHEY and CDR2 SMNVEV come from the germline V gene (reference sequence). Trimming removed 5 bases from V and 1 base from J; junction bases left unmatched: 12. The CDR3, as DNA: TGTGCCAGCAGTCGGGAGGGCGGGGGGTCCTTCCAAGAGACCCAGTACTTC. Translating gives CASSREGGGSFQETQYF.

This clonotype was detected ten times or more. The chain links TRBV2 to TRBJ2-5; D may be TRBD2 (6 bases). This CDR3 contains 14 residues. CDR1 is SNHLY, CDR2 FYNNEI, per germline. Trimming took off 10 bases at V and 0 bases at J, with 15 bases between the two ends. CDR3 DNA sequence: TGTGCCAACTTACCGGGAGCCTACCAAGAGACCCAGTACTTC. It translates to CANLPGAYQETQYF.

This clonotype was seen ten or more times. The J gene is TRBJ1-5, the V gene TRBV11-2, with D unclear. The germline V and J ends were trimmed by 5 bases and 10 bases, with 15 bases remaining between them. Germline V gene data show CDR1 as SGHAT and CDR2 as FQNNGV. CDR3 size: 13 residues. The CDR3 reads CASSAGRNHPQHF. The CDR3 coding sequence is TGTGCCAGCAGCGCCGGGAGGAACCATCCCCAGCATTTT.

This sequence joins TRBV29-1 and TRBJ1-1; D not certain. The CDR3 is 12 amino acids. Trimming removed 0 bases from V and 5 bases from J, with 7 bases in between. Germline loops: CDR1 SQVTM, CDR2 ANQGSEA. The CDR3 is CSVEDGWTEAFF. The DNA for the CDR3 is TGCAGCGTTGAAGATGGATGGACTGAAGCTTTCTTT.

The rearrangement links TRBV27 to TRBJ1-1; 7 nucleotides line up with TRBD1. Germline CDR1 and CDR2: MNHEY and SMNVEV (reference sequence). J lost 8 bases, V lost 5 bases, and 11 bases had no gene match. The CDR3 extends over 14 amino acids. CDR3 residues: CASSILDRAGEAFF. CDR3 DNA: TGTGCCAGCAGTATTCTTGACAGGGCTGGCGAAGCTTTCTTT.

V usage is TRBV2 and J usage is TRBJ1-1; D remains unclear. The CDR3 is 11 residues long. Germline V gene data show CDR1 as SNHLY and CDR2 as FYNNEI. The V and J ends lost 8 bases and 4 bases respectively, with 8 bases between them. This CDR3 is CASPRATEAFF. CDR3 nucleotides: TGTGCCAGCCCCCGGGCCACTGAAGCTTTCTTT. Complete variable domain (other parts from reference TRBV2 and TRBJ1-1): EPEVTQTPSHQVTQMGQEVILRCVPISNHLYFYWYRQILGQKVEFLVSFYNNEISEKSEIFDDQFSVERPDGSNFTLKIRSTKLEDSAMYFCASPRATEAFFGQGTRLTVV.

This clonotype was found a few times. The rearrangement links TRBV6-4 to TRBJ1-1, with 7 bases that match TRBD1. V gave up 3 bases and J gave up 9 bases; unmatched junction bases: 7. CDR1 and CDR2 (germline): MRHNA, SNTAGT. This CDR3 comprises 13 residues. The CDR3 loop reads CASSEGGGQQAFF. The CDR3 DNA sequence: TGTGCCAGCAGTGAAGGTGGGGGACAGCAAGCTTTCTTT.

In this sample, this clonotype turned up a few times. This rearrangement joins TRBV12-3 or TRBV12-4 to TRBJ2-7, with a possible D match to TRBD2 (5 bases). With 5 bases removed from V and 0 bases from J, the gap between germline ends came to 20 bases. This CDR3 spans 17 amino acids. The CDR3 DNA follows: TGTGCCAGCAGTGAATCACATCGGACTGCTTACTCCTACGAGCAGTACTTC. Residues: CASSESHRTAYSYEQYF.

The CDR3 DNA reads TGCGCCAGCACCCCAGGGTCGAAGAATTCACCCCTCCACTTT. It yields the protein CASTPGSKNSPLHF. V usage is TRBV5-1 and J usage is TRBJ1-6, with D possibly matching TRBD1 (5 bases). This CDR3 comprises 14 residues. V gave up 6 bases and J gave up 7 bases, with 14 bases separating them. Per germline, CDR1 SGHRS and CDR2 YFSETQ.

The rearrangement joins TRBV9 to TRBJ2-7; 11 nucleotides agree with TRBD1. The germline gives CDR1 SGDLS, CDR2 YYNGEE. This CDR3 has 14 amino acids. V lost 3 bases, J lost 6 bases, and 5 bases stayed unmatched. CDR3 residues: CASSAGGTGGEQYF. The DNA of the CDR3 is TGTGCCAGCAGCGCCGGGGGGACAGGGGGCGAGCAGTACTTC.

In its sample, this clonotype was seen many times. The V call is TRBV10-1, the J call TRBJ1-1; D ambiguous. Germline assignment: CDR1 WNHNN and CDR2 SYGVQD (reference sequence). The CDR3 runs to 16 residues. V was shortened by 7 bases and J by 4 bases, with 22 bases between the two germline ends. For the CDR3, the DNA is TGCGCCAGCAATAAAATCGGTGCAGACCCCTCCACTGAAGCTTTCTTT. The encoded protein is CASNKIGADPSTEAFF.